This T cell receptor (beta chain) was recorded in a study of T cell repertoires in cytomegalovirus infection. Study information: Public TCR beta signatures marked donors with CMV infection and the matching HLA.

After removal of 4 bases from V and 10 bases from J, the junction contained 6 bases not matched to a gene. This CDR3 contains 14 residues. The germline gives CDR1 SGHTA, CDR2 FQGNSA. Study conclusions and caveats: Cumulative public TCR beta family frequency identified CMV carriers with the relevant HLA. HLA-C-restricted CMV-specific TCR beta clonotypes prevailed in the ex vivo response.

TCRdb used MiXCR to reprocess the reads, holding one entry per CDR3 protein. The sample has roughly 720,000 distinct CDR3 sequences; about a third are singletons. This clonotype showed up just a few times. Antigen unknown. This TCR derives from a human donor in good health (CMV status not recorded). Some clones in this sample may be carry-over from other donors' samples. The gene calls are TRBV7-2 and TRBJ2-1, with 11 bases that match TRBD2. The sample consisted of PBMCs. The chain's CDR3 is CASSSLTSGAEQFF. The CDR3 nucleotides read TGTGCCAGCAGCTCCTTGACTAGCGGGGCAGAGCAGTTCTTC.